This T cell receptor (beta chain) was sequenced for a study of blood T cell repertoires in COVID-19. On the study more broadly: Donors in the United States, Italy and Spain gave samples during acute or convalescent COVID-19. In each case, the material was cDNA or gDNA derived from T cells, B-cell-depleted T cells, or PBMCs.

The CDR3 runs 14 residues. Trimming took off 2 bases at V and 3 bases at J, with 8 bases between the two ends. Germline V lookup: CDR1 SEHNR, CDR2 FQNEAQ (reference sequence). Authors' methods: Counts of nucleated cells, estimated from reference gene primer amplification, were obtained. Method: immunoSEQ multiplex PCR; TCRdb's copy keeps in-frame clones and lacks some. Clone size and V and J calls were adopted from that table, with D and trimming inferred from the DNA. Counted here are around 260,000 clones, around 87% occurring once; the ten biggest clones make up over 5%. The sample was peripheral blood. The clonotype was recovered from a woman aged 55-70 years with COVID-19, enrolled during active disease. The chain employs TRBV7-9 and TRBJ1-5; D is ambiguous. The CDR3 sequence: CASSLSGNNQPQHF. DNA for the CDR3: TGTGCCAGCAGCTTATCGGGTAACAATCAGCCCCAGCATTTT.